Shown below are 26 T cell receptor beta chains from a single sample sequenced in a study of siplizumab effects on memory and regulatory T cells (dated by TCRdb to the late 2010s). The library was obtained by the immunoSEQ multiplex PCR assay. The table comes from immuneACCESS by way of TCRdb, which keeps in-frame sequences with V and J called. Part of the clones is missing from these tables; in studies checked, under half for an unresolved V gene and the rest for unknown reasons. Recorded for this sample are about 100,000 clones; more than 90% of them occurred a single time. The ten largest make up 0.15% of the sample. The specimen sequenced was CD4+ T cells sorted from blood. The receptors derive from a human donor in good health.

The chain uses TRBV6-6 and TRBJ2-7, with D uncertain. The CDR3 contains 13 residues. Germline V lookup: CDR1 MNHNY, CDR2 SVGAGI (reference sequence). The V and J ends lost 2 bases and 9 bases respectively, with 14 bases between them. Here the CDR3 reads CASSYGRPLSQYF. The CDR3, as DNA: TGTGCCAGCAGTTACGGCAGGCCACTTTCGCAGTACTTC.

The chain combines TRBV6-6 with TRBJ2-1; D perhaps matches TRBD2 (6 bases). The CDR3 sequence is 15 residues long. Trimming removed 8 bases from V and 4 bases from J, with 18 bases in between. Germline V gene sequence: CDR1 MNHNY, CDR2 SVGAGI (reference sequence). This chain's CDR3 is CASQKGGVGYNEQFF. The CDR3 bases are TGTGCCAGCCAGAAAGGAGGGGTAGGATACAATGAGCAGTTCTTC.

V and J are TRBV4-2 and TRBJ1-4, with unresolved D. Germline V gene data show CDR1 as LGHNA and CDR2 as YNFKEQ. The CDR3 has 15 amino acids. V gave up 7 bases and J gave up 5 bases, with 17 bases separating them. CDR3 loop: CASNIKVRANEKLFF. The DNA of the CDR3 is TGTGCCAGCAACATCAAGGTAAGGGCCAATGAAAAACTGTTTTTT.

The CDR3 DNA reads as TGTGCCAGCAGCGTGGGGGATGGGATGTACACAGATACGCAGTATTTT. Translated, it gives CASSVGDGMYTDTQYF. This chain joins TRBV5-6 and TRBJ2-3, with D perhaps given as TRBD1 or TRBD2 (5 bases each). Germline V gene lookup returns CDR1 SGHDT and CDR2 YYEEEE. The CDR3 is made up of 16 amino acids. With 4 bases removed from V and 2 bases from J, the gap between germline ends came to 17 bases.

CDR3: CASSLDGPGELFF. The DNA for the CDR3 is TGCGCCAGCAGCTTGGACGGGCCCGGGGAGCTGTTTTTT. The chain combines TRBV5-1 with TRBJ2-2; D gene uncertain. CDR3 size: 13 residues. Germline CDR1 reads SGHRS; CDR2 reads YFSETQ. V lost 0 bases to trimming and J lost 6 bases, with 6 bases between them.

The V and J genes are TRBV18 and TRBJ2-7, with 9 bases aligning to TRBD1. This CDR3 has 18 amino acids. Germline loops: CDR1 KGHSH, CDR2 LQKENI. The ends lost 0 bases at V and 2 bases at J; junction bases unmatched: 11. In DNA form, the CDR3 reads TGTGCCAGCTCACCACCGCCGGGACAGGGAACCCGCACCTACGAGCAGTACTTC. Its protein product is CASSPPPGQGTRTYEQYF.

This clone was seen a single time. The chain employs TRBV19 and TRBJ2-1; possibly TRBD2 for D (7 bases). Looked up from germline, CDR1 is LNHDA and CDR2 is SQIVND (reference sequence). The CDR3 covers 14 residues. V gave up 7 bases and J gave up 1 base, with 11 bases separating them. CDR3 in amino acids: CASMRGGSYNEQFF. Written as DNA, the CDR3 is TGTGCCAGTATGAGGGGGGGGTCCTACAATGAGCAGTTCTTC.

The V call is TRBV30, the J call TRBJ1-6; tentatively, D is TRBD1 (5 bases). V was clipped by 6 bases and J by 10 bases, with 16 bases between them. Per germline, CDR1 GTSNPN and CDR2 SVGIG (reference sequence). The CDR3 contains 13 residues. Here the CDR3 DNA reads TGTGCCTGCCAAGCCATGGGGGACTCACCCCTCCACTTT. Translating gives CACQAMGDSPLHF.

This clone was found once. The chain employs TRBV11-2 and TRBJ2-1, with 11 bases identical to TRBD2. Losses at the gene ends were 5 bases for V and 6 bases for J; bases not matched to a gene: 9. This CDR3 contains 16 residues. From germline, CDR1 is SGHAT and CDR2 FQNNGV. DNA for the CDR3: TGTGCCAGCAGCGCCCCCGGGACTAGCGGAATCAATGAGCAGTTCTTC. This encodes CASSAPGTSGINEQFF.

The rearrangement joins TRBV15 to TRBJ2-1; TRBD2 aligns across 7 bases. V lost 1 base, J lost 6 bases, and 9 bases stayed unmatched. Germline lookup yields CDR1 LNHNV and CDR2 YYDKDF (reference sequence). The length of the CDR3 is 16 residues. CDR3 protein: CATSRGSSGVVNEQFF. The CDR3, as DNA: TGTGCCACCAGCAGAGGGTCAAGCGGGGTAGTCAATGAGCAGTTCTTC.

The DNA for the CDR3 is TGTGCCATCCAGGGCGAGAAGCAAACAGATACGCAGTATTTT. Residues: CAIQGEKQTDTQYF. The chain links TRBV10-3 to TRBJ2-3, with D perhaps matching TRBD1 (5 bases). The ends were cut back, 8 bases at V and 3 bases at J, with 15 bases in the middle. This CDR3 region has 14 residues. In germline, CDR1 is ENHRY, CDR2 SYGVKD.

The rearrangement joins TRBV18 to TRBJ1-1; D is uncertain. V was pared by 2 bases and J by 11 bases, with 18 bases between. The CDR3 loop spans 14 amino acids. The germline gives CDR1 KGHSH, CDR2 LQKENI. Written as DNA, the CDR3 is TGTGCCAGCTCACCAATGGGTGACCTACCGGCGGCTTTCTTT. The encoded protein is CASSPMGDLPAAFF.

This chain joins TRBV7-2 and TRBJ1-2; TRBD1 is a possible D gene (6 bases). The CDR3 covers 14 residues. V gave up 2 bases and J gave up 3 bases, with 10 bases separating them. From germline, CDR1 is SGHTA and CDR2 FQGNSA. The CDR3 region is CASSLHRVDYGYTF. DNA for the CDR3: TGTGCCAGCAGCTTACACAGGGTGGACTATGGCTACACCTTC.

A remark on this clone: Other DNA sequences from this sample encode an identical CDR3 as well. V gene TRBV7-2 combines with J gene TRBJ2-3; D not certain. V gave up 3 bases and J gave up 6 bases, with 7 bases separating them. CDR1 and CDR2 (germline): SGHTA, FQGNSA. This CDR3 comprises 12 residues. CDR3 sequence (DNA): TGTGCCAGCAGCTTCCAGAGGGATACGCAGTATTTT. Its protein product is CASSFQRDTQYF.

The CDR3, as DNA: TGTGCAACCGCCAAAGGGGTAGACGAGCAGTACTTC. As protein: CATAKGVDEQYF. The chain recombines TRBV6-5 with TRBJ2-7; a possible D gene is TRBD1 (5 bases). Germline V lookup: CDR1 MNHEY, CDR2 SVGAGI. There are 12 residues in the CDR3.

V is TRBV7-2 and J is TRBJ2-1, with 11 bases fitting TRBD2. CDR1 is SGHTA, CDR2 FQGNSA, per germline. The CDR3 consists of 15 residues. Trimming took 5 bases from V and 10 from J; bases not matched to a gene: 10. The CDR3 is CASSLSGGAGGEQFF. The CDR3 DNA reads as TGTGCCAGCAGCCTTAGCGGGGGGGCCGGTGGGGAGCAGTTCTTC.

V gene TRBV2 combines with J gene TRBJ2-3; no firm D call. V lost 10 bases and J lost 5, with 19 bases in between. From germline, CDR1 is SNHLY and CDR2 FYNNEI. CDR3 size: 14 residues. The DNA for the CDR3 is TGTGCCACCGGCGGACGCGCGGACGGAGATACGCAGTATTTT. It encodes CATGGRADGDTQYF.

The chain links TRBV19 to TRBJ2-7, with D perhaps given as TRBD1 or TRBD2 (5 bases each). CDR1 and CDR2 from the germline V gene are LNHDA and SQIVND (reference sequence). Trimming removed 6 bases from V and 0 bases from J, with 15 bases in between. The CDR3 totals 15 residues. In DNA form, the CDR3 reads TGTGCCAGTAGCCTCGGGGCAGTATTCTCCTACGAGCAGTACTTC. It translates to CASSLGAVFSYEQYF.

The chain combines TRBV2 with TRBJ2-6, with D possibly matching TRBD1 (7 bases). Per germline, CDR1 SNHLY and CDR2 FYNNEI. The V end lost 6 bases, the J end lost 4 bases, and 13 bases lay between the germline ends. The CDR3 length is 15 residues. The CDR3, as DNA: TGTGCCAGCAGGTTCAGGGGGGCCGGGGCCAACGTCCTGACTTTC. It is translated as CASRFRGAGANVLTF.

This clone was counted a few times. This chain uses TRBV18 with TRBJ1-3; D remains unclear. The CDR3 length is 13 residues. The germline V gene has CDR1 KGHSH and CDR2 LQKENI. Trimming took off 6 bases at V and 0 bases at J, with 6 bases between the two ends. CDR3 in amino acids: CASSQSSGNTIYF. The DNA for the CDR3 is TGTGCCAGCTCCCAGAGCTCTGGAAACACCATATATTTT. The entire variable domain, with the rest obtained from reference TRBV18 and TRBJ1-3, is as follows: NAGVMQNPRHLVRRRGQEARLRCSPMKGHSHVYWYRQLPEEGLKFMVYLQKENIIDESGMPKERFSAEFPKEGPSILRIQQVVRGDSAAYFCASSQSSGNTIYFGEGSWLTVV.

The chain links TRBV10-3 to TRBJ1-4, with 10 bases aligning to TRBD1. This CDR3 comprises 13 residues. Germline trimming cut 8 bases from V and 8 bases from J; bases unmatched to any gene: 5. The V gene's germline CDR1 is ENHRY and CDR2 SYGVKD. The CDR3 loop is CAIRQGAGEKLFF. CDR3 nucleotide sequence: TGTGCCATCCGACAGGGGGCCGGCGAAAAACTGTTTTTT.

The chain carries TRBV11-3 and TRBJ2-7; 7 nucleotides align to TRBD1. The trim removed 3 bases at V and 1 base at J, leaving 9 bases unmatched. CDR1 and CDR2 (germline): SGHNT, YENEEA. The CDR3 runs to 16 residues. The CDR3, as DNA: TGTGCCAGCAGCTTCGGTACAGGGGATGAGTCCTACGAGCAGTACTTC. Its protein product is CASSFGTGDESYEQYF.

This CDR3 is CASSVGPGRLAKNIQYF. Written as DNA, the CDR3 is TGTGCCAGCAGCGTAGGGCCCGGACGTCTAGCCAAAAACATTCAGTACTTC. The chain is built from TRBV9 and TRBJ2-4; D remains ambiguous. With 0 bases removed from V and 0 bases from J, the gap between germline ends came to 13 bases. The CDR3 sequence is 17 residues long. Per germline, CDR1 SGDLS and CDR2 YYNGEE.

The chain is built from TRBV15 and TRBJ2-1; weak D call: TRBD1 (5 bases). The CDR3 consists of 14 residues. Germline-derived CDR1 and CDR2 are LNHNV and YYDKDF (reference sequence). Between the trimmed V and J ends, which lost 6 bases and 7 bases, there was a span of 16 bases. This CDR3 reads CATSKRRQPNEQFF. The CDR3 DNA reads TGTGCCACCAGTAAGCGAAGACAGCCAAATGAGCAGTTCTTC. The full variable domain, rest sourced from reference TRBV15 and TRBJ2-1, is DAMVIQNPRYQVTQFGKPVTLSCSQTLNHNVMYWYQQKSSQAPKLLFHYYDKDFNNEADTPDNFQSRRPNTSFCFLDIRSPGLGDTAMYLCATSKRRQPNEQFFGPGTRLTVL.

This clone was picked up one time. The CDR3 DNA is TGTGCCAGCAGCCCAGGAGGGTTGGATGAGCAGTTCTTC. It is translated as CASSPGGLDEQFF. The chain combines TRBV7-2 with TRBJ2-1; D might be TRBD2 (6 bases). The CDR3 extends over 13 amino acids. Germline V gives CDR1 SGHTA, CDR2 FQGNSA. V was shortened by 5 bases and J by 8 bases, with 13 bases between the two germline ends.

V is TRBV27 and J is TRBJ1-2, with D perhaps TRBD1 (6 bases). This CDR3 region has 13 residues. Germline lookup yields CDR1 MNHEY and CDR2 SMNVEV (reference sequence). The ends were cut back, 6 bases at V and 6 bases at J, with 14 bases in the middle. Here the CDR3 DNA reads TGTGCCAGCAGGCCACAGGGAGGTCATGGCTACACCTTC. This encodes CASRPQGGHGYTF.